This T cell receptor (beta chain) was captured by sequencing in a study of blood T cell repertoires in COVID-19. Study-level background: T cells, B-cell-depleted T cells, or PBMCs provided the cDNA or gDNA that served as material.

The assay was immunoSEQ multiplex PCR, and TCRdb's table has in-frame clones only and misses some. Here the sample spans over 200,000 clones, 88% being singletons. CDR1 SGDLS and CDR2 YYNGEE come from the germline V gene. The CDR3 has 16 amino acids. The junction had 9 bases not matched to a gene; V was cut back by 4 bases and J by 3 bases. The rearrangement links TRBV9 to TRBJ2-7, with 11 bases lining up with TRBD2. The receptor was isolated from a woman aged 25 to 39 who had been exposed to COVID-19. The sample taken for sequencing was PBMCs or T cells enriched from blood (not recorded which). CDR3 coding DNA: TGTGCCAGCAGCACGGGACTAGCGGCCGGGGTCTACGAGCAGTACTTC. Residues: CASSTGLAAGVYEQYF.